These 14 T cell receptor beta chains originate from one sample sequenced in a study of cytomegalovirus exposure and HLA in healthy donors. Vbeta (60) and Jbeta (13) primers were used in the PCR. The protocol was immunoSEQ multiplex PCR, while the TCRdb copy is restricted to in-frame clones and leaves out a portion. The table lists 150,000 to 200,000 clones, around 74% of them singletons. The sequenced material came from PBMCs. Source of these receptors: a girl between 10 and 17 years old in good health and CMV-seropositive.

V is TRBV27 and J is TRBJ2-7; weak D call: TRBD2 (6 bases). Germline assignment: CDR1 MNHEY and CDR2 SMNVEV (reference sequence). The V and J ends lost 2 bases and 2 bases respectively, with 10 bases between them. This CDR3 spans 14 amino acids. In DNA form, the CDR3 reads TGTGCCAGCAGTTTAAGGGGAGGCCCCTACGAGCAGTACTTC. Translation: CASSLRGGPYEQYF.

The V and J genes are TRBV12-5 and TRBJ2-1, with 9 bases that match TRBD2. Trimming at V came to 2 bases and at J to 2 bases, leaving 4 bases not matched to a gene. The CDR3 consists of 16 residues. Germline V gives CDR1 LGHNT, CDR2 FRNRAP. CDR3 bases: TGTGCTAGTGGTTTGCCCGGGACTAGCACCTACAATGAGCAGTTCTTC. It is translated as CASGLPGTSTYNEQFF. The entire variable domain, with the rest obtained from reference TRBV12-5 and TRBJ2-1, is as follows: DARVTQTPRHKVTEMGQEVTMRCQPILGHNTVFWYRQTMMQGLELLAYFRNRAPLDDSGMPKDRFSAEMPDATLATLKIQPSEPRDSAVYFCASGLPGTSTYNEQFFGPGTRLTVL.

With respect to this clone: The same CDR3 is also encoded by other DNA sequences in this sample. The gene calls are TRBV11-2 and TRBJ1-5; 8 bases match TRBD1. The germline CDR1 and CDR2 sequences are SGHAT and FQNNGV. V lost 5 bases and J lost 4; bases outside the gene matches: 4. The CDR3 totals 14 residues. CDR3 coding DNA: TGTGCCAGCAGCCCGGGGACAGGAAATCAGCCCCAGCATTTT. The encoded protein is CASSPGTGNQPQHF.

This rearrangement joins TRBV9 to TRBJ1-1; D call uncertain. The V end was cut by 4 bases, the J end by 0 bases, with 10 bases between. The CDR3 consists of 14 residues. From germline, CDR1 is SGDLS and CDR2 YYNGEE. The CDR3 loop reads CASSTDPVNTEAFF. CDR3 nucleotides: TGTGCCAGCAGCACAGACCCAGTGAACACTGAAGCTTTCTTT.

This rearrangement joins TRBV5-6 to TRBJ1-5; the match to TRBD1 covers 7 bases. V gave up 3 bases and J gave up 3 bases; unmatched junction bases: 6. CDR1 is SGHDT and CDR2 is YYEEEE in the germline V gene. The CDR3 runs to 15 residues. The CDR3 here is CASSSDRLINQPQHF. DNA for the CDR3: TGTGCCAGCAGCTCGGACAGGTTGATCAATCAGCCCCAGCATTTT.

The chain employs TRBV21-1 and TRBJ2-3; the table calls TRBD1, which could not be checked here. TRBV21-1 is a pseudogene segment. The CDR3 runs to 17 residues. CDR3 region: CASSKIHRESPTDTQYF. CDR3 in DNA: TGTGCCAGCAGCAAAATTCACAGGGAGTCCCCCACAGATACGCAGTATTTT.

The chain recombines TRBV2 with TRBJ1-1; TRBD1 matches at 7 bases. CDR3 length: 13 amino acids. The V segment lost 5 bases and the J segment 8 bases; nucleotides outside the gene matches: 8. Per the germline V gene, CDR1 is SNHLY and CDR2 is FYNNEI. For the CDR3, the DNA is TGTGCCAGCAGTCGTGGACAGGCTGGGGAAGCTTTCTTT. Its protein product is CASSRGQAGEAFF.

This chain links TRBV9 with TRBJ2-5; D unclear. Germline CDR1 and CDR2: SGDLS and YYNGEE. Trimming removed 0 bases at V and 5 bases at J, with 14 bases between. This CDR3 spans 15 amino acids. CDR3 residues: CASSVAEQVSETQYF. In DNA, the CDR3 is TGTGCCAGCAGCGTAGCTGAGCAGGTTTCTGAGACCCAGTACTTC. Looking up the rest from reference TRBV9 and TRBJ2-5 gives the full variable domain: DSGVTQTPKHLITATGQRVTLRCSPRSGDLSVYWYQQSLDQGLQFLIQYYNGEERAKGNILERFSAQQFPDLHSELNLSSLELGDSALYFCASSVAEQVSETQYFGPGTRLLVL.

CDR3 nucleotide sequence: TGTGCCAGCAGAGTCGACAGGGAACGAAAACTGTTTTTT. It specifies CASRVDRERKLFF. V gene TRBV2 combines with J gene TRBJ1-4; 7 bases map to TRBD1. The CDR3 runs to 13 residues. V was clipped by 6 bases and J by 10 bases; unmatched bases: 8. Germline V gene sequence: CDR1 SNHLY, CDR2 FYNNEI.

The rearrangement uses TRBV7-2 and TRBJ1-5; D call uncertain. This CDR3 has 15 residues. CDR1 and CDR2 (germline): SGHTA, FQGNSA. Trimming pared 1 base from V and 4 bases from J, leaving 11 bases between. This chain's CDR3 is CASSLVWGGNQPQHF. In nucleotides, the CDR3 is TGTGCCAGCAGCTTAGTTTGGGGAGGGAATCAGCCCCAGCATTTT.

This rearrangement joins TRBV11-3 to TRBJ2-7; possible D gene TRBD2, 5 bases. CDR1 and CDR2 from the germline V gene are SGHNT and YENEEA. V was cut by 5 bases and J by 6 bases, with 11 bases left in between. The CDR3 has 12 amino acids. The CDR3 sequence is CASSPGIGEQYF. CDR3 bases: TGTGCCAGCAGCCCCGGGATCGGCGAGCAGTACTTC.

The CDR3 sequence: CASSQGQTGGLADTQYF. The CDR3 coding sequence is TGCGCCAGCAGCCAAGGCCAGACCGGGGGATTGGCAGATACGCAGTATTTT. This chain connects TRBV4-1 to TRBJ2-3; a weak D match, TRBD2 (6 bases). Trimming left V 1 base short and J 4 bases short, with 18 bases between. The CDR3 is made up of 17 amino acids. From germline, CDR1 is MGHRA and CDR2 YSYEKL.

V and J are TRBV15 and TRBJ1-5; no firm D call. CDR3 size: 15 residues. The germline V gene encodes CDR1 LNHNV and CDR2 YYDKDF (reference sequence). Trimming left V 0 bases short and J 5 bases short, with 11 bases between. The CDR3 region is CATSRDHAGYQPQHF. CDR3 nucleotide sequence: TGTGCCACCAGCAGAGATCACGCAGGCTATCAGCCCCAGCATTTT.

This clone occurred once. V and J are TRBV14 and TRBJ2-3, with D perhaps TRBD1 (6 bases). Trimming removed 1 base at V and 8 bases at J, with 13 bases between. Germline V CDR1 and CDR2: SGHDN, FVKESK. The CDR3 covers 14 residues. CDR3 coding DNA: TGTGCCAGCAGCCAAGTACAGGGTAGGGGTACGCAGTATTTT. Protein product: CASSQVQGRGTQYF.